The 6 T cell receptor beta chains below all came from one sample that was sequenced in a study of breast tumors, draining lymph nodes, adjacent tissues. TCRdb reprocessed the multiplex PCR reads via MiXCR and lists one record per CDR3 protein. The sample contains approximately 230,000 distinct CDR3 sequences, 30% to 35% of which appear only once. Breast cancer patients provided tissue from their axillary draining lymph nodes. The sample taken for sequencing was axillary lymph node tissue. Every receptor here comes from a female donor with breast cancer. Some clones in this sample may be carry-over from other donors' samples.

Ten or more counts support this clonotype. The rearrangement uses TRBV5-1 and TRBJ1-3, with TRBD1 matching 10 bases. Germline CDR1 and CDR2: SGHRS and YFSETQ. The V gene end was trimmed by 4 bases and the J gene end by 8 bases; junction bases not matched to a gene: 12. CDR3 length: 16 amino acids. CDR3 amino acids: CASSPWGQGYGDTIYF. In DNA form, the CDR3 reads TGCGCCAGCAGCCCGTGGGGACAGGGGTACGGAGACACCATATATTTT.

In its sample, this clonotype was seen many times. The V call is TRBV2, the J call TRBJ2-7, with 7 bases aligning to TRBD2. J gave up 4 bases and V 8 bases, and 5 bases lay outside the gene matches. Germline V gene data show CDR1 as SNHLY and CDR2 as FYNNEI. The CDR3 length is 12 residues. The chain's CDR3 is CASGGDIYEQYF. DNA of the CDR3: TGTGCCAGCGGGGGGGATATTTACGAGCAGTACTTC.

The V call is TRBV29-1, the J call TRBJ1-6; 8 nucleotides align to TRBD1. V lost 7 bases to trimming and J lost 7 bases; unmatched junction nucleotides: 18. Germline V gives CDR1 SQVTM, CDR2 ANQGSEA. The CDR3 spans 17 residues. CDR3 in amino acids: CSAEGAGGARGNSPLHF. DNA of the CDR3: TGCAGCGCCGAGGGGGCAGGGGGCGCCCGAGGAAATTCACCCCTCCACTTT.

The V call is TRBV6-1, the J call TRBJ2-7; D might be TRBD2 (6 bases). In germline, CDR1 is MNHNS, CDR2 SASEGT. CDR3 size: 15 residues. The V end was cut by 1 base, the J end by 4 bases, with 14 bases between. This chain's CDR3 is CASSEVVGSAYEQYF. As DNA, the CDR3 is TGTGCCAGCAGTGAAGTGGTCGGGAGCGCTTACGAGCAGTACTTC.

This clonotype showed up many times. This chain joins TRBV24-1 and TRBJ2-3, with D perhaps matching TRBD2 (5 bases). Trimming shortened V by 4 bases and J by 0 bases, and 13 bases separated the two germline ends. This CDR3 is 16 amino acids long. The germline gives CDR1 KGHDR, CDR2 SFDVKD. In nucleotides, the CDR3 is TGTGCCACCAGTGAGACGGGGTCTTCTAGCACAGATACGCAGTATTTT. Its protein is CATSETGSSSTDTQYF.

The rearrangement uses TRBV20-1 and TRBJ2-2, with 8 bases aligning to TRBD1. The CDR3 extends over 15 amino acids. Unmatched junction bases numbered 8, after V lost 2 bases and J lost 6 bases. Germline-derived CDR1 and CDR2 are DFQATT and SNEGSKA (reference sequence). The CDR3 here is CSARTKAGGAGELFF. CDR3 in DNA: TGCAGTGCTAGAACTAAAGCAGGGGGCGCCGGGGAGCTGTTTTTT.